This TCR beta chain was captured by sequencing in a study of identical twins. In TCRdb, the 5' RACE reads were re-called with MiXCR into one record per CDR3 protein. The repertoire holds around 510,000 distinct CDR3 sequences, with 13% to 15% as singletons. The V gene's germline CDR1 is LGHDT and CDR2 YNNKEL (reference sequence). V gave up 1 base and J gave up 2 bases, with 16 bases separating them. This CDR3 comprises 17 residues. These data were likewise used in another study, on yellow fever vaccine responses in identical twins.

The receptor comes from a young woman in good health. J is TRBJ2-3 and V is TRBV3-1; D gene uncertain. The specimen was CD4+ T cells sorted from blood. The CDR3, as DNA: TGTGCCAGCAGCCAAGGATTGGCGTGGAGCCCCACAGATACGCAGTATTTT. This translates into CASSQGLAWSPTDTQYF.